These 14 T cell receptor beta chains were all obtained from the same sample, sequenced in a study of vaccination and CD4 T cells after COVID-19. Time point in this sample: late sampling 161 to 241 days after vaccination in a few convalescent patients. Treatment reported: approximately 10-day PBMC culture with coronavirus spike peptide pools or control peptides (ViraFEST assay). Cultured CD4+ T-cell DNA underwent Oncomine TCR Beta short-read sequencing. Via MiXCR, TCRdb re-called the PCR reads, giving one row per CDR3 protein. The sample has fewer than 30,000 distinct CDR3 sequences, around a third seen once. These receptors lack a known antigen. The sample here was CD4+ T cells from blood, cultured in vitro, taken about 7 months after SARS-CoV-2 vaccination. These receptors originate from a human donor who had recovered from COVID-19.

The chain recombines TRBV20-1 with TRBJ1-5; D gene ambiguous. With 7 bases removed from V and 7 bases from J, the gap between germline ends came to 17 bases. CDR3 length: 13 residues. Germline V gene sequence: CDR1 DFQATT, CDR2 SNEGSKA (reference sequence). This chain's CDR3 is CSVMPGRSQPQHF. The CDR3 region has the DNA TGCAGTGTGATGCCGGGTAGGAGCCAGCCCCAGCATTTT.

The table lists this clonotype with a few counts. This sequence joins TRBV28 and TRBJ2-5; TRBD1 is a possible D gene (6 bases). The V gene's germline CDR1 is MDHEN and CDR2 SYDVKM. The CDR3 spans 14 residues. V lost 6 bases and J lost 3, with 14 bases in between. The CDR3 is CASRLGQLEETQYF. In nucleotides, the CDR3 is TGTGCCAGCAGGCTCGGACAGTTGGAAGAGACCCAGTACTTC.

The genes are TRBV12-3 or TRBV12-4 and TRBJ2-7; 11 positions agree with TRBD1. This CDR3 spans 14 amino acids. V shed 3 bases and J 4 bases; nucleotides not matched to a gene: 2. Here the CDR3 reads CASSFRDRGYEQYF. CDR3 DNA sequence: TGTGCCAGCAGTTTTAGGGACAGGGGGTACGAGCAGTACTTC.

This clonotype appeared a few times. The chain has TRBV15 and TRBJ1-2, with D tentatively TRBD1 (6 bases). Germline loops: CDR1 LNHNV, CDR2 YYDKDF (reference sequence). The CDR3 is 16 residues long. V was cut by 0 bases and J by 0 bases, with 11 bases left in between. Here the CDR3 DNA reads TGTGCCACCAGCAGAGATCCGGGGGCTTCTAACTATGGCTACACCTTC. Encoded protein: CATSRDPGASNYGYTF.

This chain connects TRBV6-4 to TRBJ2-7; 10 nucleotides match TRBD2. From germline, CDR1 is MRHNA and CDR2 SNTAGT. The CDR3 sequence is 15 residues long. V lost 5 bases to trimming and J lost 3 bases; unmatched junction nucleotides: 7. The CDR3 DNA sequence: TGTGCCAGCAGTCAACATTCTAGCGGGGGCTACGAGCAGTACTTC. Protein product: CASSQHSSGGYEQYF.

The chain is built from TRBV7-9 and TRBJ2-2, with D hard to call. CDR3 length equals 11 residues. Germline lookup yields CDR1 SEHNR and CDR2 FQNEAQ (reference sequence). Trimming shortened V by 5 bases and J by 13 bases, and 11 bases separated the two germline ends. In nucleotides, the CDR3 is TGTGCCAGCAGCCTGACACGCGGGCTGTTTTTT. Its protein is CASSLTRGLFF.

The chain couples TRBV20-1 to TRBJ2-3; 8 bases line up with TRBD2. CDR3 length: 16 amino acids. Germline V lookup: CDR1 DFQATT, CDR2 SNEGSKA (reference sequence). V lost 0 bases, J lost 1 base, and 6 bases stayed unmatched. The CDR3, as DNA: TGCAGTGCTAGAGATGCCGGGAGGGCCGGCACAGATACGCAGTATTTT. Its translation: CSARDAGRAGTDTQYF.

The CDR3 DNA is TGCGCCAGCAGCCAAGACTTCAGGGGCGGTCGGGGAATGAACACTGAAGCTTTCTTT. Protein product: CASSQDFRGGRGMNTEAFF. The chain carries TRBV4-1 and TRBJ1-1; weak D call: TRBD1 (6 bases). Germline V gene lookup returns CDR1 MGHRA and CDR2 YSYEKL. The CDR3 contains 19 residues. Trimming removed 0 bases from V and 0 bases from J, with 20 bases in between.

There are a few counts of this clonotype. The chain employs TRBV7-9 and TRBJ1-6; D remains ambiguous. CDR3 size: 15 residues. V was shortened by 1 base and J by 4 bases, with 8 bases between the two germline ends. Germline loops: CDR1 SEHNR, CDR2 FQNEAQ (reference sequence). CDR3 bases: TGTGCCAGCAGCTTAGATCTACTTTATAATTCACCCCTCCACTTT. Amino acid sequence: CASSLDLLYNSPLHF.

CDR3 coding DNA: TGTGCCAGCAGTTATAGGGCCCTGAGCTCCTACGAGCAGTACTTC. Protein product: CASSYRALSSYEQYF. The chain links TRBV6-5 to TRBJ2-7; no reliable D call. The CDR3 spans 15 residues. The germline gives CDR1 MNHEY, CDR2 SVGAGI. The V gene lost 3 bases and the J gene lost 0 bases, with 12 bases spanning the gap.

This clonotype was seen a handful of times. The V call is TRBV20-1, the J call TRBJ1-2; the D is unclear. Between the trimmed V and J ends, which lost 6 bases and 8 bases, there was a span of 16 bases. Germline V CDR1 and CDR2: DFQATT, SNEGSKA (reference sequence). CDR3 size: 12 residues. CDR3 nucleotide sequence: TGCAGTGCGTGGACGGGGTTCGGCGGCTACACCTTC. Translation: CSAWTGFGGYTF.

This clonotype has just a few counts. The rearrangement links TRBV27 to TRBJ1-1; no clear D gene. Germline CDR1 MNHEY, CDR2 SMNVEV (reference sequence). The CDR3 extends over 14 amino acids. Trimming cost V 4 bases and J 1 base, with 10 bases left between them. For the CDR3, the DNA is TGTGCCAGCAGTTCCCCGGGCTCGAACACTGAAGCTTTCTTT. Protein: CASSSPGSNTEAFF.

The chain recombines TRBV20-1 with TRBJ2-7, with TRBD2 matching 7 bases. V gave up 5 bases and J gave up 2 bases; unmatched junction bases: 15. Germline V CDR1 and CDR2: DFQATT, SNEGSKA (reference sequence). This CDR3 is 16 amino acids long. The CDR3 DNA follows: TGCAGTGCTTCAGCTCCGGCTAGCGGTAGTACCTACGAGCAGTACTTC. Protein sequence: CSASAPASGSTYEQYF.

This clonotype came up a few times. J is TRBJ2-5 and V is TRBV20-1; D is perhaps TRBD1 (5 bases). V was trimmed by 6 bases and J by 2 bases, leaving 16 bases between them. The CDR3 sequence is 14 residues long. The germline CDR1 and CDR2 sequences are DFQATT and SNEGSKA (reference sequence). CDR3 nucleotides: TGCAGTGCCGAGGACCCAGGGTCTCAAGAGACCCAGTACTTC. Amino acids: CSAEDPGSQETQYF.